This TCR beta chain came from a study of hypomethylating agent response in myelodysplastic syndrome (dated by TCRdb to about 2021). For the wider study: Patients were treated with the hypomethylating agents azacitidine (about 75% of the 11) or decitabine (3 of 11). Among the myelodysplastic syndrome patients in the cohort, roughly 10 were male and 2 were female. A mean patient age of around 70 +/- 6 years was recorded, and a diploid cytogenetic profile was observed most commonly. TET2 was the most frequent mutation, present in about 50% of the 11 patients. Six patients responded with complete response or hematologic improvement, and about five patients were non-responders. Response was defined as complete response or hematologic improvement, and patients who met neither criterion were classified as non-responders. General findings and caveats noted by the study authors: Responders more often showed novel clonotypes emerging, while non-responders displayed more contracted clonotypes after treatment. Richness, rarefaction diversity and clonality did not change significantly after hypomethylating agent treatment, across all patients or within response groups. Because the healthy control donors and the MDS patients were not matched by age, the comparison between MDS and healthy samples could have been affected. Only around 10 patients were analyzed, so the cohort was small. Possible recognition of novel MDS antigens by the shared GLIPH2 clusters was not confirmed, and experimental validation of that possible recognition is needed.

T-cell subsets were not sorted, and bulk bone marrow was analyzed instead. Immunosequencing of the TCR beta CDR3 regions was performed on bone marrow from under 13 myelodysplastic syndrome patients before and after hypomethylating agent therapy. For longitudinal repertoire tracking, a baseline bone marrow plus two to three bone marrows at different post-treatment timepoints were contributed by each patient. Genomic DNA was extracted from whole bone marrow, and quality was checked by TapeStation, NanoDrop OneC and PicoGreen assays. CDR1 and CDR2 were assigned from the germline V gene as SNHLY and FYNNEI. CDR3 length: 16 amino acids, cysteine to phenylalanine. This entry keeps only the CDR3 DNA: 48 bases, framed from base 1. Unmatched junction bases come to 10, with V trimmed by 6 bases and J by 7 bases. The protocol used for the library was the immunoSEQ multiplex PCR assay. Survey resolution was applied, with two replicates of around 200 ng each being run for a total of 400 ng of DNA per sample. Using multiplex PCR primers aimed at V and J genes, the hsTCRB kit picked up rearranged TCRB sequences in genomic DNA. In the first PCR, the CDR3 region was amplified for about 31 cycles with the QIAGEN Multiplex PCR Kit. Sample barcodes and Illumina adapters were added to each replicate in a roughly 8-cycle second PCR. Pooled libraries were quantified with a QuantStudio 6 and the KAPA library quantification kit. About 15 pM of pooled libraries was sequenced on an Illumina MiSeq using 156-cycle single-end reads plus a 15-cycle index read. In the authors' own workflow: Of 150,000 or so unique clonotypes, 1.5% to 2% were flagged by VDJdb annotation as previously reported viral-epitope-specific clonotypes. The immunoSEQ Data Assistant and immunoSEQ Analyzer converted raw reads into normalized, annotated TCRB repertoires. BioAnalyzer and version 0.6.5 of the immunarch R package were the tools used for clonotype analysis. Before richness was estimated, every repertoire was downsampled to the clone count of the smallest repertoire. Clonotypes were classified as expanded, contracted or novel by Fisher's exact tests, with novel defined as zero frequency before treatment. Significantly changed CDR3 beta sequences were clustered with GLIPH2 at simulation_depth=1000 and kmer_min_depth=3, and CDR3s shorter than five residues were left out. TCRdb carries this immuneACCESS record with in-frame sequences only. Its versions omit some clonotypes, under half of them owing to an unresolved V gene in the studies checked, with the rest unexplained. V and J calls and clone size follow that table, whereas D and trimming were derived from the DNA. Within this sample are some 10,000 clones, with 83% of them counted one time only. The ten largest clonotypes hold over 3% of the sample.

Points on this clone: The antigen it recognizes is unknown. No base-level quality is on record; no much larger clone is a single base apart.

This specimen was bone marrow, taken before or after starting hypomethylating agent treatment for myelodysplastic syndrome (not recorded which). This receptor was obtained from a human donor with myelodysplastic syndrome. The sequence links TRBV2 to TRBJ2-5, with 14 bases matching TRBD2. The CDR3 protein is CASSPGTSGGPMTQYF. The DNA reads as follows: TGTGCCAGCAGCCCCGGGACTAGCGGGGGCCCAATGACCCAGTACTTC.